Listed below are T cell receptor beta chains from one sample, sequenced in a study of blood T cell repertoires in COVID-19. Here immunoSEQ multiplex PCR was the method, and the copy in TCRdb shows in-frame clones only, minus some. This sample has about 280,000 clones, with 70% to 90% found just once. Input material: peripheral blood. These receptor sequences come from a man aged 50-60 years with active or convalescent COVID-19. CDR3s include the opening cysteine and the closing phenylalanine or tryptophan. Each record gives: V gene, D gene, clone size, J gene, CDR3 DNA, CDR3 protein. The D gene is left open where the match is weak. Clone size is not always given. Where it is, it says once, few, many or a class for expanded clones.

V gene: TRBV7-6; D gene: TRBD1; clone size: -; J gene: TRBJ1-6; CDR3 DNA: TGTGCCAGCAGCATCGGACAGGGGAATTCACCCCTCCACTTT; CDR3 protein: CASSIGQGNSPLHF
V gene: TRBV9; D gene: -; clone size: -; J gene: TRBJ1-5; CDR3 DNA: TGTGCCAGCAGCGTAGAGGCAGGAAAATATAGCAATCAGCCCCAGCATTTT; CDR3 protein: CASSVEAGKYSNQPQHF
V gene: TRBV3-1/TRBV3-2; D gene: TRBD2; clone size: -; J gene: TRBJ2-7; CDR3 DNA: TGTGCCAGCAGGCTCGGGGGAGGGTACGAGCAGTACTTC; CDR3 protein: CASRLGGGYEQYF
V gene: TRBV15; D gene: -; clone size: -; J gene: TRBJ1-1; CDR3 DNA: TGTGCCACGACTAGACACGAAGCCACTGAAGCTTTCTTT; CDR3 protein: CATTRHEATEAFF
V gene: TRBV30; D gene: TRBD1; clone size: -; J gene: TRBJ2-7; CDR3 DNA: TGTGCCTGGAGTGTACGGGGACAGGGGAGGCCCTACGAGCAGTACTTC; CDR3 protein: CAWSVRGQGRPYEQYF
V gene: TRBV5-6; D gene: -; clone size: -; J gene: TRBJ1-1; CDR3 DNA: TGTGCCAGCAGCTTGTTGGCGGGGGCTACGGTGAACACTGAAGCTTTCTTT; CDR3 protein: CASSLLAGATVNTEAFF
V gene: TRBV3-1/TRBV3-2; D gene: -; clone size: -; J gene: TRBJ2-5; CDR3 DNA: TGTGCCAGCAGCCATTACAGTGAAACGCAAGAGACCCAGTACTTC; CDR3 protein: CASSHYSETQETQYF
V gene: TRBV4-1; D gene: TRBD2; clone size: -; J gene: TRBJ2-1; CDR3 DNA: TGCGCCAGCAGCCAAGCCCGGCCGGGACTAGCCCAGTTCTTC; CDR3 protein: CASSQARPGLAQFF
V gene: TRBV5-1; D gene: -; clone size: once; J gene: TRBJ2-1; CDR3 DNA: TGCGCCAGCAGCTTGCACGGGGGAGGCAATGAGCAGTTCTTC; CDR3 protein: CASSLHGGGNEQFF
V gene: TRBV4-1; D gene: -; clone size: many; J gene: TRBJ2-2; CDR3 DNA: TGCGCCAGCAGCCAAGGCCTCTTGAGGTGGCAGGGCGTCACCGGGGAGCTGTTTTTT; CDR3 protein: CASSQGLLRWQGVTGELFF
V gene: TRBV7-8; D gene: TRBD2; clone size: -; J gene: TRBJ2-5; CDR3 DNA: TGTGCCAGCAGCCATGGGACTAGCGGAGACCAAGAGACCCAGTACTTC; CDR3 protein: CASSHGTSGDQETQYF
V gene: TRBV28; D gene: -; clone size: -; J gene: TRBJ1-1; CDR3 DNA: TGTGCCAGCAGTTTAGGGGGGGGTAGAACTGAAGCTTTCTTT; CDR3 protein: CASSLGGGRTEAFF
V gene: TRBV19; D gene: TRBD1; clone size: -; J gene: TRBJ1-1; CDR3 DNA: TGTGCCAGTAGACTCGGGACAGGGACTATGAACACTGAAGCTTTCTTT; CDR3 protein: CASRLGTGTMNTEAFF
V gene: TRBV3-1/TRBV3-2; D gene: -; clone size: -; J gene: TRBJ2-3; CDR3 DNA: TGTGCCAGCGCTCCTAGTGGTAATACGCAGTATTTT; CDR3 protein: CASAPSGNTQYF
V gene: TRBV25-1; D gene: TRBD2; clone size: once; J gene: TRBJ2-3; CDR3 DNA: TGTGCCAGCAGTGAATTGTCTAGGGACTACCAATGGGATACGCAGTATTTT; CDR3 protein: CASSELSRDYQWDTQYF
V gene: TRBV27; D gene: -; clone size: -; J gene: TRBJ2-1; CDR3 DNA: TGTGCCAGCAGGGAGAGAAATGAGCAGTTCTTC; CDR3 protein: CASRERNEQFF
V gene: TRBV19; D gene: TRBD1; clone size: -; J gene: TRBJ2-7; CDR3 DNA: TGTGCCAGTAGTCCCCTGGGGACAGGGACCAAGCAGTACTTC; CDR3 protein: CASSPLGTGTKQYF
V gene: TRBV5-1; D gene: TRBD1; clone size: -; J gene: TRBJ2-5; CDR3 DNA: TGCGCCAGCAGCTCCGGGACAGGGGGCCAAGAGACCCAGTACTTC; CDR3 protein: CASSSGTGGQETQYF
V gene: TRBV23-1; D gene: TRBD1; clone size: -; J gene: TRBJ1-5; CDR3 DNA: TGCGCCAGCACCCCTCGGGGACAGGGTGAAGATAGCAATCAGCCCCAGCATTTT; CDR3 protein: CASTPRGQGEDSNQPQHF
V gene: TRBV10-3; D gene: -; clone size: -; J gene: TRBJ1-4; CDR3 DNA: TGTGCCATCAGTGGACCCGACTTGAAGACAGGCAAGCTTAATGAAAAACTGTTTTTT; CDR3 protein: CAISGPDLKTGKLNEKLFF
V gene: TRBV30; D gene: -; clone size: -; J gene: TRBJ1-6; CDR3 DNA: TGTGCCTGGGGATTACAGGGTTCACCCCTCCACTTT; CDR3 protein: CAWGLQGSPLHF
V gene: TRBV28; D gene: -; clone size: few; J gene: TRBJ1-3; CDR3 DNA: TGTGCCAGCAAGGGAATAGCGGCCGGATCTGGAAACACCATATATTTT; CDR3 protein: CASKGIAAGSGNTIYF
V gene: TRBV6-5; D gene: TRBD2; clone size: -; J gene: TRBJ2-2; CDR3 DNA: TGTGCCAGCTGCCACGGGGGGAGCACCGGGGAGCTGTTTTTT; CDR3 protein: CASCHGGSTGELFF
V gene: TRBV5-1; D gene: -; clone size: once; J gene: TRBJ1-3; CDR3 DNA: TGCGCCAGCAGCTCGACAGGAAGAGACACCATATATTTT; CDR3 protein: CASSSTGRDTIYF
V gene: TRBV6-1; D gene: TRBD2; clone size: -; J gene: TRBJ2-7; CDR3 DNA: TGTGCCAGCAGTGATCTTCCTAGCGGAGTCTACGAGCAGTACTTC; CDR3 protein: CASSDLPSGVYEQYF
V gene: TRBV6-4; D gene: TRBD1; clone size: -; J gene: TRBJ2-3; CDR3 DNA: TGTGCCAGCAGTGCCCCCGGTGTCCCGGACAGGCCAAACACAGATACGCAGTATTTT; CDR3 protein: CASSAPGVPDRPNTDTQYF
V gene: TRBV10-3; D gene: TRBD2; clone size: -; J gene: TRBJ2-3; CDR3 DNA: TGTGCCATCAAGACTAGCGGGAGGGAAACAAGCACAGATACGCAGTATTTT; CDR3 protein: CAIKTSGRETSTDTQYF
V gene: TRBV5-1; D gene: -; clone size: -; J gene: TRBJ2-6; CDR3 DNA: TGCGCCAGCAGCTTGGGGGGGCTCCCTGGGGCCAACGTCCTGACTTTC; CDR3 protein: CASSLGGLPGANVLTF
V gene: TRBV6-5; D gene: TRBD1; clone size: -; J gene: TRBJ2-7; CDR3 DNA: TGTGCCAGCAGCCTACAGGGGGACCTCTACGAGCAGTACTTC; CDR3 protein: CASSLQGDLYEQYF
V gene: TRBV28; D gene: -; clone size: -; J gene: TRBJ1-1; CDR3 DNA: TGTGCCAGCATTTCATGGGCTTCGGGGGCTGAAGCTTTCTTT; CDR3 protein: CASISWASGAEAFF
V gene: TRBV28; D gene: -; clone size: -; J gene: TRBJ1-1; CDR3 DNA: TGTGCCAGCTTAACGGTTATGAACACTGAAGCTTTCTTT; CDR3 protein: CASLTVMNTEAFF
V gene: TRBV5-8; D gene: TRBD2; clone size: -; J gene: TRBJ2-7; CDR3 DNA: TGTGCCAGCAGCTTGTCGGGACTACCCTACGAGCAGTACTTC; CDR3 protein: CASSLSGLPYEQYF
V gene: TRBV15; D gene: TRBD2; clone size: -; J gene: TRBJ2-5; CDR3 DNA: TGTGCCACCAGCACTCTTTCTAGCGGGAGTAGGGAGACCCAGTACTTC; CDR3 protein: CATSTLSSGSRETQYF
V gene: TRBV5-1; D gene: -; clone size: -; J gene: TRBJ2-1; CDR3 DNA: TGCGCCAGCAGCTTGGGTGGAGCGTACAATGAGCAGTTCTTC; CDR3 protein: CASSLGGAYNEQFF
V gene: TRBV5-5; D gene: -; clone size: -; J gene: TRBJ1-1; CDR3 DNA: TGTGCCAGCGCACGACAGAGTCAAGTGAACACTGAAGCTTTCTTT; CDR3 protein: CASARQSQVNTEAFF
V gene: TRBV6-6; D gene: TRBD1; clone size: -; J gene: TRBJ2-7; CDR3 DNA: TGTGCCAGCAGTAGGACAGGGGACGAGCAGTACTTC; CDR3 protein: CASSRTGDEQYF